Below, 27 T cell receptor beta chains from the same sample are listed, as sequenced in a study of T-cell reconstitution after alpha-beta-depleted transplantation in children. General study findings and limits: It was newly produced T cells that mostly accounted for T-cell counts and diversity one year after transplant.

During its preparation, the TCRbeta library received unique molecular identifiers. TCRdb analysed the PCR reads with MiXCR anew, one entry per CDR3 protein. This sample carries approximately 300,000 distinct CDR3 sequences, over 7.5% of them seen once, and the ten largest clones take approximately 9%. No antigen is known for these receptors. Specimen: peripheral blood, collected 360 days after TCRalphabeta/CD19-depleted stem cell transplant. These receptors all come from a female patient under 10 years old who had a stem cell transplant for Fanconi anemia, so the T cells may come from the graft donor.

The sample holds a few counts of this clonotype. The CDR3 loop reads CASSWTDRNYGYTF. CDR3 DNA sequence: TGTGCCAGCAGCTGGACAGACCGTAACTATGGCTACACCTTC. The V call is TRBV7-8, the J call TRBJ1-2; possibly TRBD1 for D (6 bases). The CDR3 consists of 14 residues. The germline V and J ends were trimmed by 4 bases and 1 base, with 10 bases remaining between them. Germline CDR1 and CDR2: SGHVS and FQNEAQ.

This clonotype was counted at least ten times. The chain uses TRBV7-2 and TRBJ1-2, with 7 positions matching TRBD1. J gave up 0 bases and V 2 bases, and 0 bases lay outside the gene matches. This CDR3 comprises 14 residues. Germline lookup yields CDR1 SGHTA and CDR2 FQGNSA. CDR3 sequence reads: CASSLTGANYGYTF. For the CDR3, the DNA is TGTGCCAGCAGCTTAACAGGGGCTAACTATGGCTACACCTTC. The full variable domain, rest sourced from reference TRBV7-2 and TRBJ1-2, is GAGVSQSPSNKVTEKGKDVELRCDPISGHTALYWYRQSLGQGLEFLIYFQGNSAPDKSGLPSDRFSAERTGGSVSTLTIQRTQQEDSAVYLCASSLTGANYGYTFGSGTRLTVV.

This clonotype was observed many times. CDR3 region: CASSFDRVQAFF. Written as DNA, the CDR3 is TGTGCCAGCAGCTTTGACAGGGTACAAGCTTTCTTT. The chain uses TRBV4-2 and TRBJ1-1, with 7 nucleotides matching TRBD1. Trimming took 5 bases from V and 9 from J; bases not matched to a gene: 6. CDR3 length: 12 residues. Per the germline V gene, CDR1 is LGHNA and CDR2 is YNFKEQ.

This clonotype was seen a few times. The chain joins TRBV5-1 to TRBJ1-3; D call uncertain. Germline loops: CDR1 SGHRS, CDR2 YFSETQ. V was cut by 4 bases and J by 0 bases, with 11 bases left in between. The CDR3 spans 15 residues. This chain's CDR3 is CASSPQGPSGNTIYF. The CDR3 DNA is TGCGCCAGCAGCCCCCAAGGCCCCTCTGGAAACACCATATATTTT.

In this sample, this clonotype turned up a few times. The chain combines TRBV18 with TRBJ1-2; D call uncertain. Germline lookup yields CDR1 KGHSH and CDR2 LQKENI. V was trimmed by 2 bases and J by 4 bases, leaving 11 bases between them. The CDR3 spans 14 residues. The CDR3, as DNA: TGTGCCAGCTCACCAAAGGTTTCAGTCTATGGCTACACCTTC. Residues: CASSPKVSVYGYTF.

Many counts were recorded for this clonotype. The V gene is TRBV2, the J gene TRBJ2-3, with TRBD2 matching 7 bases. After removal of 3 bases from V and 4 bases from J, the junction contained 10 bases not matched to a gene. CDR1 and CDR2 (germline): SNHLY, FYNNEI. The CDR3 totals 16 residues. DNA for the CDR3: TGTGCCAGCAGTGACTGGGCGGGAGTGGAGCCAGATACGCAGTATTTT. Translation: CASSDWAGVEPDTQYF.

The chain uses TRBV20-1 and TRBJ2-2, with a tentative D call TRBD1 (6 bases). The germline gives CDR1 DFQATT, CDR2 SNEGSKA (reference sequence). The CDR3 is made up of 14 amino acids. Trimming removed 6 bases from V and 5 bases from J, with 16 bases in between. The CDR3 sequence is CSANRAESTGELFF. CDR3 in DNA: TGCAGTGCCAACAGGGCCGAAAGTACCGGGGAGCTGTTTTTT.

At least ten counts were recorded for this clonotype. The V and J genes are TRBV5-1 and TRBJ2-2; 10 bases agree with TRBD2. The CDR3 runs to 16 residues. In germline, CDR1 is SGHRS, CDR2 YFSETQ. J lost 5 bases, V lost 4 bases, and 8 bases had no gene match. The CDR3 protein is CASSDQLAGWTGELFF. In DNA form, the CDR3 reads TGCGCCAGCAGCGATCAACTAGCGGGATGGACCGGGGAGCTGTTTTTT.

This clonotype was seen at least ten times. This chain uses TRBV29-1 with TRBJ2-5; the D is unclear. CDR1 and CDR2 from the germline V gene are SQVTM and ANQGSEA. Trimming took off 6 bases at V and 5 bases at J, with 19 bases between the two ends. The CDR3 has 14 residues. The DNA of the CDR3 is TGCAGCGTCGAGCAAGACCTGTTGTGGGAGACCCAGTACTTC. Protein: CSVEQDLLWETQYF.

This clonotype has just a few counts. This chain uses TRBV9 with TRBJ1-1; D not certain. V dropped 2 bases and J dropped 0 bases, with 11 bases sitting between them. CDR1 SGDLS and CDR2 YYNGEE come from the germline V gene. CDR3 size: 15 residues. The chain's CDR3 is CASSVRAELNTEAFF. The DNA of the CDR3 is TGTGCCAGCAGCGTGAGGGCTGAGCTGAACACTGAAGCTTTCTTT.

The gene calls are TRBV5-6 and TRBJ2-3; D tentatively reads TRBD1 or TRBD2 (5 bases each). V was trimmed by 6 bases and J by 3 bases, leaving 26 bases between them. The germline V gene has CDR1 SGHDT and CDR2 YYEEEE. The CDR3 loop spans 18 amino acids. CDR3 DNA sequence: TGTGCCAGCACCCGAGGGGATCTTATTTCCGCTTTAACAGATACGCAGTATTTT. This encodes CASTRGDLISALTDTQYF.

The V gene is TRBV11-2, the J gene TRBJ2-1; the D gene is possibly TRBD1 (5 bases). The CDR3 loop spans 14 amino acids. Trimming shortened V by 1 base and J by 5 bases, and 9 bases separated the two germline ends. From germline, CDR1 is SGHAT and CDR2 FQNNGV. CDR3 coding DNA: TGTGCCAGCAGCTTAGTGGGCAGGGACAATGAGCAGTTCTTC. Translating it yields CASSLVGRDNEQFF.

Of note for this clonotype: It may be a read error: a sequence one base away is much more abundant. This chain connects TRBV7-3 to TRBJ1-3; weak D call: TRBD1 (5 bases). Germline V gives CDR1 SGHTA, CDR2 FQGTGA. The CDR3 length is 14 residues. The chain's CDR3 is CASSLGGNGKTIYF. CDR3 coding DNA: TGTGCCAGCAGCTTGGGGGGTAATGGAAAAACCATATATTTT. Drawing the rest from reference TRBV7-3 and TRBJ1-3, the complete variable domain is GAGVSQTPSNKVTEKGKYVELRCDPISGHTALYWYRQSLGQGPEFLIYFQGTGAADDSGLPNDRFFAVRPEGSVSTLKIQRTERGDSAVYLCASSLGGNGKTIYFGEGSWLTVV.

This clonotype appeared many times. The chain recombines TRBV6-1 with TRBJ2-1; a possible D gene is TRBD1 (6 bases). Per germline, CDR1 MNHNS and CDR2 SASEGT. This CDR3 has 14 amino acids. V lost 6 bases and J 3 bases, leaving 12 bases between the germline ends. The DNA of the CDR3 is TGTGCCAGCAGAGACAGGAACCTCTACAATGAGCAGTTCTTC. This sequence encodes CASRDRNLYNEQFF.

This clonotype was detected ten times or more. The V gene is TRBV5-1, the J gene TRBJ1-4; TRBD1 agrees at 7 bases. V lost 4 bases, J lost 4 bases, and 4 bases stayed unmatched. The germline CDR1 and CDR2 sequences are SGHRS and YFSETQ. The CDR3 contains 14 residues. The CDR3: CASSPTGINEKLFF. The CDR3 DNA follows: TGCGCCAGCAGCCCGACAGGGATTAATGAAAAACTGTTTTTT.

This clonotype has more than one count but fewer than ten. The chain joins TRBV20-1 to TRBJ1-1; 8 positions match TRBD1. V was pared by 2 bases and J by 6 bases, with 8 bases of the junction left unmatched. This CDR3 has 14 residues. CDR1 and CDR2 from the germline V gene are DFQATT and SNEGSKA (reference sequence). CDR3 DNA: TGCAGTGCTAGAACTGACAGGGGTACCGCTGAAGCTTTCTTT. Translating gives CSARTDRGTAEAFF.

This clonotype came up many times. CDR3 sequence: CSVERASGGAGTDTQYF. In nucleotides, the CDR3 is TGCAGCGTTGAAAGGGCTAGCGGGGGGGCGGGCACAGATACGCAGTATTTT. V and J are TRBV29-1 and TRBJ2-3; 12 bases map to TRBD2. After removal of 2 bases from V and 1 base from J, the junction contained 7 bases not matched to a gene. This CDR3 has 17 residues. Per the germline V gene, CDR1 is SQVTM and CDR2 is ANQGSEA.

This clonotype was detected a few times. This chain links TRBV28 with TRBJ1-1; the match to TRBD1 covers 7 bases. Germline V gives CDR1 MDHEN, CDR2 SYDVKM. This CDR3 spans 14 amino acids. Trimming cost V 5 bases and J 1 base; bases outside gene matches: 4. For the CDR3, the DNA is TGTGCCAGCAGTCGACAGGGATGGAACACTGAAGCTTTCTTT. The encoded protein is CASSRQGWNTEAFF.

This clonotype came up many times. The J gene is TRBJ2-7, the V gene TRBV15, with D possibly matching TRBD1 (6 bases). Germline V gene lookup returns CDR1 LNHNV and CDR2 YYDKDF (reference sequence). V was clipped by 1 base and J by 2 bases, with 24 bases between them. The CDR3 spans 19 residues. The CDR3 here is CATSRVTTVRGNYTYEQYV. The CDR3 coding sequence is TGTGCCACCAGCAGAGTTACGACGGTCAGGGGCAATTATACCTACGAGCAGTACGTC.

This clonotype showed up many times. The chain carries TRBV12-3 or TRBV12-4 and TRBJ2-7; D is unclear. Trimming removed 6 bases at V and 3 bases at J, with 12 bases between. This CDR3 is built from 13 residues. The CDR3 protein is CASSKTTVYEQYV. The CDR3 DNA reads TGTGCCAGCAGCAAAACGACGGTCTACGAGCAGTACGTC.

This clonotype was seen a few times. This chain connects TRBV5-1 to TRBJ1-4; no definite D call. The V gene's germline CDR1 is SGHRS and CDR2 YFSETQ. The CDR3 loop spans 14 amino acids. The ends were cut back, 0 bases at V and 7 bases at J, with 10 bases in the middle. As DNA, the CDR3 is TGCGCCAGCAGCTTGGAAGTTGGTAGTGAAAAACTGTTTTTT. Encoded protein: CASSLEVGSEKLFF.

This clonotype was detected only a few times. V gene TRBV5-1 combines with J gene TRBJ2-3; 13 bases line up with TRBD2. Per the germline V gene, CDR1 is SGHRS and CDR2 is YFSETQ. The CDR3 runs to 19 residues. J was trimmed by 2 bases and V by 0 bases; bases with no gene match: 9. CDR3 in amino acids: CASSLAGPGLAGTTDTQYF. The CDR3 coding sequence is TGCGCCAGCAGCTTGGCCGGCCCGGGACTAGCGGGGACCACAGATACGCAGTATTTT.

This chain uses TRBV7-6 with TRBJ2-2; no definite D call. Trimming removed 7 bases at V and 3 bases at J, with 18 bases between. The length of the CDR3 is 16 residues. CDR1 is SGHVS and CDR2 is FNYEAQ in the germline V gene. CDR3 sequence (DNA): TGTGCCAGCACCCTTAGTGGGCCAGAATACACCGGGGAGCTGTTTTTT. Encoded protein: CASTLSGPEYTGELFF.

This clonotype was recorded a few times. The chain carries TRBV7-3 and TRBJ2-3, with TRBD2 matching over 9 bases. Trimming took 2 bases from V and 5 from J; bases not matched to a gene: 5. CDR3 length: 15 residues. Germline CDR1 is SGHTA and CDR2 is FQGTGA. CDR3 sequence reads: CASSLVRGGRDTQYF. CDR3 in DNA: TGTGCCAGCAGCTTAGTGCGGGGGGGAAGAGATACGCAGTATTTT.

This clonotype was observed a few times. The V gene is TRBV9, the J gene TRBJ2-2; D is ambiguous. The CDR3 loop spans 14 amino acids. Germline CDR1 and CDR2: SGDLS and YYNGEE. Trimming took 3 bases from V and 5 from J, leaving 11 bases between them. The CDR3 nucleotides read TGTGCCAGCAGCGCCATCCCTGGGACCGGGGAGCTGTTTTTT. Translation gives CASSAIPGTGELFF.

The rearrangement joins TRBV7-2 to TRBJ2-5, with 10 bases identical to TRBD2. The V segment lost 5 bases and the J segment 5 bases; nucleotides outside the gene matches: 8. The CDR3 totals 15 residues. Germline assignment: CDR1 SGHTA and CDR2 FQGNSA. CDR3 sequence: CASSPGAGGWETQYF. The CDR3 coding sequence is TGTGCCAGCAGCCCGGGAGCGGGGGGGTGGGAGACCCAGTACTTC.

The chain employs TRBV4-3 and TRBJ1-3, with a weak D call TRBD1 (5 bases). The CDR3 is made up of 19 amino acids. The germline CDR1 and CDR2 sequences are LGHNA and YSLEER. V gave up 5 bases and J gave up 2 bases, with 25 bases separating them. The chain's CDR3 is CASSYRSFRDLAAGNTIYF. The CDR3 DNA reads TGCGCCAGCAGCTACCGAAGTTTCAGGGATCTGGCAGCTGGAAACACCATATATTTT.